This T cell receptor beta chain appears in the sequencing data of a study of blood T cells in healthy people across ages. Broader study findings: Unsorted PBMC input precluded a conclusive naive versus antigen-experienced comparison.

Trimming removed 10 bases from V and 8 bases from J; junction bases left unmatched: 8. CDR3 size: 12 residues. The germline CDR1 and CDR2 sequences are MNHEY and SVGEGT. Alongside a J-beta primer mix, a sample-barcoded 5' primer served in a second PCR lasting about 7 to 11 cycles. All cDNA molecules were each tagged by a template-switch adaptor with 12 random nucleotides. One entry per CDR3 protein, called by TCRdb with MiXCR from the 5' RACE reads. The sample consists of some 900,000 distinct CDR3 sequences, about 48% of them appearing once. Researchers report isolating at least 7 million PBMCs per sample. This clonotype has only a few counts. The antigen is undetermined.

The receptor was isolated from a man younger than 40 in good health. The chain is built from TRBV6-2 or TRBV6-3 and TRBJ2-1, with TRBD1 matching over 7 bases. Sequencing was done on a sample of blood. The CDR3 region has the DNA TGTGCCATCCAAGGACAGGCCCATGAGCAGTTCTTC. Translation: CAIQGQAHEQFF.